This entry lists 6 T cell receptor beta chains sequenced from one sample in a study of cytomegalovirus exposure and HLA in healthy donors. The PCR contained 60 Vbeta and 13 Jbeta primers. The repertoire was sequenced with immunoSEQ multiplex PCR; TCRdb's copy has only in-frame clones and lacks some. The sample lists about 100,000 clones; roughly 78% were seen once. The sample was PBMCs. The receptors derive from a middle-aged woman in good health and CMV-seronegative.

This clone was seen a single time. CDR3 sequence: CATSRDGAVGYTF. The CDR3 region has the DNA TGTGCCACCAGCAGAGATGGGGCAGTGGGCTACACCTTC. The V gene is TRBV15, the J gene TRBJ1-2, with a possible D match to TRBD1 (5 bases). This CDR3 contains 13 residues. Trimming stripped 0 bases from V and 8 bases from J, with 10 bases between. The germline V gene has CDR1 LNHNV and CDR2 YYDKDF (reference sequence). Using reference TRBV15 and TRBJ1-2 for the parts outside the CDR3, the full variable domain is DAMVIQNPRYQVTQFGKPVTLSCSQTLNHNVMYWYQQKSSQAPKLLFHYYDKDFNNEADTPDNFQSRRPNTSFCFLDIRSPGLGDTAMYLCATSRDGAVGYTFGSGTRLTVV.

The DNA for the CDR3 is TGCGCCAGCAGCCAAGCCCGGACACGGAGCACAGATACGCAGTATTTT. Amino acid sequence: CASSQARTRSTDTQYF. The rearrangement uses TRBV4-1 and TRBJ2-3, with a possible D match to TRBD1 (5 bases). This CDR3 has 16 residues. Germline V gene data show CDR1 as MGHRA and CDR2 as YSYEKL. V was clipped by 1 base and J by 0 bases, with 11 bases between them.

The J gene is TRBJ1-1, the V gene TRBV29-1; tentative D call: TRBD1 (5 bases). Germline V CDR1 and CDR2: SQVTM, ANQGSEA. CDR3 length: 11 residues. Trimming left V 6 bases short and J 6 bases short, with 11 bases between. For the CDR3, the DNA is TGCAGCGTAACCGGGGGGGCTGAAGCTTTCTTT. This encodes CSVTGGAEAFF.

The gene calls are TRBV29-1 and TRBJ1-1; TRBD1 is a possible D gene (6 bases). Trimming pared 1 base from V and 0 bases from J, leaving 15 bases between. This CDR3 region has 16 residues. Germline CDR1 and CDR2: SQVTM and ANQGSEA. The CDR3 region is CSVEASDSSMNTEAFF. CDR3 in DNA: TGCAGCGTTGAAGCTTCGGACAGCTCCATGAACACTGAAGCTTTCTTT. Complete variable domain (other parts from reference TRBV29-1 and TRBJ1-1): SAVISQKPSRDICQRGTSLTIQCQVDSQVTMMFWYRQQPGQSLTLIATANQGSEATYESGFVIDKFPISRPNLTFSTLTVSNMSPEDSSIYLCSVEASDSSMNTEAFFGQGTRLTVV.

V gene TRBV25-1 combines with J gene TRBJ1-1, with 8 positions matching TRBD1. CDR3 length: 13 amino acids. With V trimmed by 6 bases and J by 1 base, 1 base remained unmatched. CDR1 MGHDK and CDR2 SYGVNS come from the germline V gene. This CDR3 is CASSQGANTEAFF. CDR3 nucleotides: TGTGCCAGCAGCCAGGGGGCGAACACTGAAGCTTTCTTT.

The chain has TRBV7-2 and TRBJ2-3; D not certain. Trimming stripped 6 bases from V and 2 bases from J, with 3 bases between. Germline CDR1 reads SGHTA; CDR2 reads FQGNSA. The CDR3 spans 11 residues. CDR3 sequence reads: CASRYTDTQYF. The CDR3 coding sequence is TGTGCCAGCAGGTACACAGATACGCAGTATTTT.